The T cell receptor (beta chain) under discussion was sequenced for a study of post-analysis software for immune sequencing data. The study's findings and limits: Compared with controls, patients had more of roughly five TRBV segments, including TRBV5-6, TRBV5-1 and TRBV20-1. For normalized Chao1 diversity, multiple sclerosis patients scored significantly lower than controls did.

Unique molecular identifiers had been added to the TCR beta cDNA libraries. In TCRdb, the PCR reads were re-called with MiXCR into one record per CDR3 protein. Here the sample spans about 820,000 distinct CDR3 sequences, approximately 53% being singletons. The junction had 19 bases not matched to a gene; V was cut back by 7 bases and J by 7 bases. The length of the CDR3 is 17 residues. This clonotype was observed once. Its target is not known. This receptor was taken from a girl between 5 and 17 years old with multiple sclerosis. The sample comprised blood. The rearrangement joins TRBV12-3 or TRBV12-4 to TRBJ2-1, with TRBD2 matching 7 bases. The CDR3 DNA is TGTGCCAGCACCCCATTGTGGGGGAGGGCCTCGGGGAATGAGCAGTTCTTC. This sequence encodes CASTPLWGRASGNEQFF.